The 23 T cell receptor beta chains below all came from one sample that was sequenced in a study of blood T cell repertoires in COVID-19 (dated by TCRdb to 2019 to 2021). The library relied on the immunoSEQ multiplex PCR assay. TCRdb mirrors the immuneACCESS table, restricted to in-frame sequences. Some clones are absent from its copies; in checked studies, under half trace to an unresolved V gene, and the reason for the others is unknown. The sample profile shows a few hundred thousand clones; around 87% of them were found once. The biggest ten clones account for about 1.5% of the sample. Sequencing was done on a sample of PBMCs or T cells enriched from blood (not recorded which). The source is a man aged 30 to 45 who had recovered from COVID-19.

The chain links TRBV20-1 to TRBJ2-4; 7 positions agree with TRBD2. The V and J ends lost 6 bases and 7 bases, in that order; junction bases with no gene match: 3. The CDR3 covers 11 residues. CDR1 is DFQATT, CDR2 SNEGSKA, per germline (reference sequence). CDR3 nucleotides: TGCAGTGCCTGGCGGGAGAACATTCAGTACTTC. Protein product: CSAWRENIQYF.

This chain joins TRBV29-1 and TRBJ1-1; maybe TRBD1 (6 bases). CDR3 size: 12 residues. V was trimmed by 7 bases and J by 2 bases, leaving 11 bases between them. In germline, CDR1 is SQVTM, CDR2 ANQGSEA. CDR3 in DNA: TGCAGCGGGAGGACAGCAAACACTGAAGCTTTCTTT. Amino acid sequence: CSGRTANTEAFF.

As concerns this clone: The junction shows a germline mismatch at one end, possibly a read error. The genes are TRBV15 and TRBJ1-2; 8 bases match TRBD1. CDR1 is LNHNV, CDR2 YYDKDF, per germline (reference sequence). This CDR3 is 14 amino acids long. The CDR3 nucleotides read TGTGCCACCAGCCGAGACAGGGGTAGCTATGGCTACACCTTC. Amino acid sequence: CATSRDRGSYGYTF.

The gene calls are TRBV19 and TRBJ1-6; D unclear. The CDR3 sequence is 15 residues long. The germline CDR1 and CDR2 sequences are LNHDA and SQIVND (reference sequence). The V end lost 3 bases, the J end lost 6 bases, and 12 bases lay between the germline ends. As DNA, the CDR3 is TGTGCCAGTAGTATGCATCAGGTCGGTAATTCACCCCTCCACTTT. Translation gives CASSMHQVGNSPLHF. The whole variable domain, filled in from reference TRBV19 and TRBJ1-6, reads DGGITQSPKYLFRKEGQNVTLSCEQNLNHDAMYWYRQDPGQGLRLIYYSQIVNDFQKGDIAEGYSVSREKKESFPLTVTSAQKNPTAFYLCASSMHQVGNSPLHFGNGTRLTVT.

The chain carries TRBV3-1 (or the pseudogene TRBV3-2) and TRBJ2-1; the match to TRBD1 covers 8 bases. V shed 1 base and J 4 bases; nucleotides not matched to a gene: 6. Germline V lookup: CDR1 LGHDT, CDR2 YNNKEL (reference sequence). This CDR3 comprises 16 residues. The CDR3 sequence is CASSQGSGGWYNEQFF. The CDR3 nucleotides are TGTGCCAGCAGCCAAGGATCAGGGGGCTGGTACAATGAGCAGTTCTTC.

The V gene is TRBV27, the J gene TRBJ2-5; 7 bases line up with TRBD1. CDR1 is MNHEY and CDR2 is SMNVEV in the germline V gene (reference sequence). This CDR3 comprises 15 residues. The V segment lost 5 bases and the J segment 0 bases; nucleotides outside the gene matches: 6. The CDR3, as DNA: TGTGCCAGCAGTCCAGGGACAGAGTACCAAGAGACCCAGTACTTC. Protein sequence: CASSPGTEYQETQYF.

The chain is built from TRBV30 and TRBJ1-1, with 9 bases that match TRBD1. Germline V gene sequence: CDR1 GTSNPN, CDR2 SVGIG (reference sequence). The trim removed 7 bases at V and 2 bases at J, leaving 5 bases unmatched. The CDR3 consists of 13 residues. The CDR3 loop reads CAFRTGANTEAFF. CDR3 sequence (DNA): TGTGCCTTTCGGACAGGGGCTAACACTGAAGCTTTCTTT.

J is TRBJ2-1 and V is TRBV9; D is possibly TRBD1 (5 bases). The CDR3 has 13 residues. Trimming left V 0 bases short and J 6 bases short, with 7 bases between. Germline V gene sequence: CDR1 SGDLS, CDR2 YYNGEE. In DNA, the CDR3 is TGTGCCAGCAGCGTAGGGGGCCTCAATGAGCAGTTCTTC. It translates to CASSVGGLNEQFF.

The genes are TRBV2 and TRBJ1-2; TRBD1 might be the D (5 bases). The germline V and J ends were trimmed by 4 bases and 4 bases, with 16 bases remaining between them. CDR1 and CDR2 (germline): SNHLY, FYNNEI. The CDR3 loop spans 15 amino acids. The CDR3 protein is CASSASGVAAYGYTF. CDR3 coding DNA: TGTGCCAGCAGTGCGTCGGGGGTCGCGGCCTATGGCTACACCTTC.

The gene calls are TRBV5-4 and TRBJ2-2, with 9 bases identical to TRBD2. V was clipped by 1 base and J by 2 bases; unmatched bases: 6. Germline V lookup: CDR1 SGHNT, CDR2 YYREEE (reference sequence). CDR3 length equals 17 residues. The DNA for the CDR3 is TGTGCCAGCAGCTTGTCGGCTAGCGGGGCCAACACCGGGGAGCTGTTTTTT. Residues: CASSLSASGANTGELFF.

This clone was seen once. The V and J genes are TRBV4-2 and TRBJ2-7, with 16 bases matching TRBD2. J lost 4 bases, V lost 5 bases, and 14 bases had no gene match. The CDR3 has 19 residues. CDR1 is LGHNA, CDR2 YNFKEQ, per germline. CDR3 residues: CASSMGLAGGPSQRYEQYF. The CDR3 nucleotides read TGTGCCAGCAGCATGGGACTAGCGGGGGGGCCGAGCCAAAGGTACGAGCAGTACTTC.

The chain uses TRBV3-1 (or the pseudogene TRBV3-2) and TRBJ2-5; 7 bases line up with TRBD2. The CDR3 is 15 amino acids. With 4 bases clipped from V and 6 bases from J, the junction kept 11 bases outside the gene matches. Germline V gene sequence: CDR1 LGHDT, CDR2 YNNKEL (reference sequence). CDR3 nucleotide sequence: TGTGCCAGCAGCCCCGGGACTATGGAGGCGCAGACCCAGTACTTC. Translated: CASSPGTMEAQTQYF.

The chain uses TRBV14 and TRBJ1-2; TRBD1 agrees at 8 bases. The CDR3 sequence is 14 residues long. In germline, CDR1 is SGHDN, CDR2 FVKESK. Unmatched junction bases numbered 4, after V lost 4 bases and J lost 3 bases. The CDR3 here is CASSPGGRHYGYTF. CDR3 in DNA: TGTGCCAGCAGCCCAGGGGGCCGGCACTATGGCTACACCTTC.

The chain is built from TRBV11-3 and TRBJ2-3, with D possibly TRBD2 on 6 matching bases. V shed 3 bases and J shed 3 bases, with 13 bases lying between them. There are 15 residues in the CDR3. CDR1 and CDR2 from the germline V gene are SGHNT and YENEEA. The CDR3 spells CASSFGSKGTDTQYF. DNA for the CDR3: TGTGCCAGCAGCTTCGGGAGCAAGGGAACAGATACGCAGTATTTT.

CDR3 sequence: CASSQDWGSKIDGYTF. The CDR3 coding sequence is TGTGCCAGCAGCCAAGATTGGGGCTCCAAGATAGATGGCTACACCTTC. The gene calls are TRBV14 and TRBJ1-2; D possibly corresponds to TRBD1 (5 bases). The V gene's germline CDR1 is SGHDN and CDR2 FVKESK. Between the trimmed V and J ends, which lost 0 bases and 6 bases, there was a span of 17 bases. The CDR3 runs to 16 residues.

To note about this clone: At one end the junction does not follow the germline gene, possibly because of a read error. The rearrangement links TRBV30 to TRBJ1-1, with 8 bases identical to TRBD1. Per germline, CDR1 GTSNPN and CDR2 SVGIG (reference sequence). CDR3 size: 16 residues. CDR3 DNA: TGTGCCTGGAGTTCTGGACAGGGACTACTGAATACTGAAGCTTTCTTT. This gives the protein CAWSSGQGLLNTEAFF.

The V gene is TRBV28, the J gene TRBJ1-1; 9 bases are a match to TRBD1. Germline loops: CDR1 MDHEN, CDR2 SYDVKM. V shed 5 bases and J 6 bases; nucleotides not matched to a gene: 7. The CDR3 runs 14 residues. The CDR3 DNA sequence: TGTGCCAGCAGTCATTTACAGGGGGCCTCTGAAGCTTTCTTT. The encoded protein is CASSHLQGASEAFF.

V usage is TRBV5-4 and J usage is TRBJ1-2, with unresolved D. Germline V gives CDR1 SGHNT, CDR2 YYREEE (reference sequence). The V end lost 0 bases, the J end lost 5 bases, and 8 bases lay between the germline ends. The CDR3 has 13 amino acids. As DNA, the CDR3 is TGTGCCAGCAGCTTGGACAGTTTTTATGGCTACACCTTC. Residues: CASSLDSFYGYTF.

This sequence joins TRBV29-1 and TRBJ1-2, with D possibly being TRBD1 (5 bases). This CDR3 is built from 14 residues. V lost 3 bases to trimming and J lost 3 bases, with 14 bases between them. Germline V lookup: CDR1 SQVTM, CDR2 ANQGSEA. The CDR3 protein is CSVDLSAGHYGYTF. The CDR3, as DNA: TGCAGCGTTGACTTGTCGGCGGGACACTATGGCTACACCTTC.

The rearrangement joins TRBV9 to TRBJ2-2, with D maybe TRBD1 (5 bases). Germline assignment: CDR1 SGDLS and CDR2 YYNGEE. V was clipped by 0 bases and J by 0 bases, with 9 bases between them. The CDR3 spans 16 residues. CDR3 DNA: TGTGCCAGCAGCGTAGCTACAGGAACGAACACCGGGGAGCTGTTTTTT. It codes for CASSVATGTNTGELFF.

V gene TRBV6-5 combines with J gene TRBJ2-2, with TRBD1 matching over 9 bases. V shed 5 bases and J 3 bases; nucleotides not matched to a gene: 4. CDR3 length: 15 residues. Germline CDR1 and CDR2: MNHEY and SVGAGI. The CDR3 loop is CASSPRTGDTGELFF. CDR3 coding DNA: TGTGCCAGCAGTCCACGGACAGGGGACACCGGGGAGCTGTTTTTT.

This clone came up a few times. V is TRBV25-1 and J is TRBJ1-1, with D perhaps matching TRBD1 (5 bases). The CDR3 length is 14 residues. V was trimmed by 5 bases and J by 6 bases, leaving 16 bases between them. In germline, CDR1 is MGHDK, CDR2 SYGVNS. The CDR3 coding sequence is TGTGCCAGCAGTCCGACGGGGGGGAAGGCTGAAGCTTTCTTT. Residues: CASSPTGGKAEAFF.

V usage is TRBV7-3 and J usage is TRBJ2-2, with D possibly being TRBD1 (6 bases). CDR1 SGHTA and CDR2 FQGTGA come from the germline V gene. CDR3 size: 18 residues. Trimming took off 5 bases at V and 0 bases at J, with 19 bases between the two ends. The CDR3, as DNA: TGTGCCAGCAGCGCTATTTTCCGGGACAAAACGAACACCGGGGAGCTGTTTTTT. It specifies CASSAIFRDKTNTGELFF.